This T cell receptor (beta chain) was identified during a study of cytomegalovirus exposure and HLA in healthy donors. With regard to this clone: Its antigen remains unidentified.

PCR amplification relied on 60 Vbeta primers (plus 13 Jbeta primers). Profiling relied on immunoSEQ multiplex PCR, and the TCRdb table lists in-frame clones only, not all of them. The sample shows 100,000 to 150,000 clones, around 77% of them seen only once. Notes on the study in general: Highest at DRB1 and lowest at HLA-C, TCR association rates differed among HLA loci in a later analysis.

Sequencing used PBMCs. The origin of this receptor is a woman between 40 and 50 years old in good health and CMV-seropositive.

The chain's CDR3 is CASSDRDRAHEQYF. As DNA, the CDR3 is TGCGCCAGCAGCGACCGGGACAGGGCCCACGAGCAGTACTTC. The chain joins TRBV5-1 to TRBJ2-5; 9 positions match TRBD1. The end of the DNA aligns better with TRBJ2-7, so the J call may be wrong. Germline CDR1 reads SGHRS; CDR2 reads YFSETQ. The CDR3 is made up of 14 amino acids.